The present entry profiles one T cell receptor beta chain with its context. Its antigen has not been determined. No base quality information exists; no much larger clone differs at one position. The source of the sample is a study of CD8 T cell repertoires and HIV-1 epitope variants (dated by TCRdb to the early 2020s). Study-wide context: In separate culture wells, T cells were stimulated with each of twenty-five peptides that represented autologous and known Gag and Nef epitope variants. For approximately 11 days the cultures were kept in IMDM with gentamicin, and on days 3 and 7 half of the media was changed with IL-2, IL-7 and IL-15 added. Running each culture condition in triplicate, except for one peptide done in duplicate, gave a total of 80 to 95 T cell cultures. T cells were enriched with the EasySep Human T Cell Enrichment Kit and co-cultured with equal numbers of autologous T cell-negative cells as antigen-presenting cells. Three Gag epitope families and Nef HW9 and YT9 were included among the tested epitopes. An aliquot of 1M T cells was saved as an uncultured baseline condition, separate from the approximately 87 T cell cultures. Control conditions included a CMV, EBV and flu peptide pool, the Ebola AY9 epitope as negative control, and a no-peptide well. What the authors observed across the whole study: Fewer than ten antigen-specific TCR beta clonotypes were identified, of which five or six appeared to be cross-reactive for autologous or known escape epitope variants. The assay could identify only TCR beta chains and pointed to proliferation in response to antigen, not to T cell function or cytokine profile. The Nef KF9 family was recognized by five clonotypes and the HW9 family by one, and no responses to the TAALDMSHF plasma variant were observed.

The immunoSEQ platform was used to sequence TCR beta CDR3 regions at survey depth. The QIAamp DNA micro kit was used to extract genomic DNA from every cultured and uncultured CD8+ T cell population. The authors' analysis ran thus. Samples with under 5,000 productive reads were excluded, and this exclusion removed about 7% of the roughly 80 HIV peptide-stimulated cultures. Sequences were trimmed to CDR3 by a MANAFEST web app, and nonproductive sequences, CDR3s under 5 amino acids, and sequences not starting with C or ending with F/W were removed. Antigen-specific clonotypes had to expand in at least 2 of 3 replicates versus no-peptide control at FDR 0.01, only within one epitope family. Specific clonotypes also needed at least fivefold higher frequency than in wells stimulated with peptides from other epitope families. Imported from immuneACCESS, the table was reduced by TCRdb to in-frame sequences with V and J called. These copies leave out some clones; in studies compared against another copy, an unresolved V gene accounts for under half, and the cause of the remainder is not known. V and J calls and clone size come straight from that table; D and trimming were deduced from the DNA. This sample has 6,000 or so clones in its table, and 64% of those were observed once. Of the sample, 44% falls within the top ten clones.

The EasySep Human CD8+ T Cell Enrichment Kit was used on day 10 to isolate CD8+ T cells from every culture. Including the terminal cysteine and phenylalanine, the CDR3 comprises 13 residues. CDR3 DNA only is kept here, 39 bases in frame from base 1. The junction carries 9 bases between V and J, which are trimmed by 4 bases and 2 bases respectively. From a lookup of the germline V gene, CDR1 and CDR2 are SGHDT and YYEEEE. The TCR originated in a male donor with HIV. Sequences were obtained from cultured CD8+ T cells derived from PBMCs. The V and J segments used are TRBV5-6 and TRBJ2-5; the D call could be TRBD1 or TRBD2, with each sharing 5 bases. The nucleotide sequence is given as TGTGCCAGCAGCACTGGGGGTCAAGAGACCCAGTACTTC. The translation is CASSTGGQETQYF.